This T cell receptor (beta chain) was identified in a study of T cell clusters in autoimmune cytopenias (dated by TCRdb to about 2019). With respect to the entire study: Among healthy donor controls, the mean age was around 51 years, the median age was approximately 59 years, and 22 of 43 were female. TRB sequencing reached a median depth of approximately 50,000 reads per sample and yielded a median of roughly 2,500 distinct TRB clonotypes per sample. Peripheral blood TRB and IGH repertoires were sequenced in autoimmune cytopenia patients at active disease and during treatment follow-up, alongside healthy, CLL and autoimmune hepatitis controls. The study aimed to test whether autoimmune cytopenia patients carry a disease-specific immune repertoire signature usable as a blood-based biomarker. For primary cytopenia the controls were some 25 age-matched healthy donors, whereas for secondary cytopenia the controls were more than eleven age-matched CLL patients. Repertoires from autoimmune hepatitis patients were compared with those of approximately 23 healthy donors matched for age and sex. The full study reports these points: Shifts in the TRB repertoire, including less even repertoires in secondary cytopenia and CLL, were mostly a reflection of lymphoma bias and not of autoimmunity. Healthy donors showed roughly 2.8-fold more exclusive TRB clusters than active autoimmune hepatitis patients, consistent with an autoimmunity-wide signature. GLIPH results suggested that primary autoimmune cytopenia patients were missing physiological T cell clusters, with under 55 clusters found only in healthy donors compared with approximately 15 found only in patients. In the comparison of secondary cytopenia with CLL, no cluster-lack signature showed up, apparently because the dominant lymphoma-associated repertoire masked the signature. The T cell clusters were only ever defined in silico, so experimental validation of their functional role was still needed.

To amplify TRB rearrangements, a touch-down multiplex PCR protocol was run with the TRB-A and TRB-B primer pools combined in a single tube. Illumina adapters and sample indices were added to the amplicons through two consecutive PCR reactions performed with Phusion HS II polymerase. After gel purification with the NucleoSpin Gel and PCR Clean-up kit, the amplicons were quantified by Qubit and checked for quality on an Agilent 2100 Bioanalyzer. Libraries were sequenced on an Illumina MiSeq using 600-cycle, single-indexed, paired-end runs. The original pipeline was this. MiXCR version 2.1.12, together with the default MiXCR reference library, was used to align and assemble the TRB reads. A clone was defined by each unique CDR3 nucleotide sequence, and the analysis included only productive sequences with two or more reads. Repertoire diversity was assessed by alpha-parameterized diversity profiles (alpha 0 to 5), including Shannon (alpha 1) and Simpson (alpha 2) indices, computed with an R script. The tcR package was used to compute combinatorial TRB VJ usage, which was then compared between cohorts by principal component analysis with ade4. GLIPH was used to cluster TCRbeta CDR3s in pairs of cohorts matched for age and read depth, and a Wilcoxon test was used to compare cluster frequencies. The reads were reprocessed in TCRdb, with one entry per CDR3 protein sequence and no accompanying DNA. The V and J calls, along with clone size, are taken from TCRdb and not from the paper's own processing. The table for this sample records some 5,500 distinct CDR3 sequences. The ten largest clones represent 2.5% to 3.5% of the sample.

In regard to this clonotype: The clone's antigen remains unknown.

The CDR3 numbers 15 residues from cysteine through phenylalanine. There is no recorded DNA. The CDR1 and CDR2 encoded by the germline V gene are SGHTA and FQGNSA. Each sample's TRB amplification started from 250 ng of peripheral blood genomic DNA, which corresponds to some 41,000 genome equivalents. This same sample was also taken into another study, of T cell repertoires in aging, cancer and after chemotherapy. As the second paper documents: The donors fell into six age groups ranging from 30 or younger to 70 or older, and each group had at least three individuals. TCR repertoires from healthy donor controls were recorded over periods of several months to years and showed clear clonal overlap between repeated samplings. The full dataset contained around 10 million TCR reads. Significantly lower blood TCR diversity and higher clonality were observed in untreated patients with hematological or solid cancers than in age-matched healthy donors. Declining TCR diversity with age in healthy donors was mainly explained by loss of richness; in cancer patients, loss of evenness also contributed. Median generation probability increased over the chemotherapy interval in both cancer cohorts, suggesting repertoire reconstitution through rebound thymic output. It was noted by the authors that conclusions about immunological memory after chemotherapy cannot be drawn from the repertoire data. To examine immunoaging and T cell reconstitution after chemotherapy, the study profiled TCR beta repertoires in peripheral blood from healthy donors and cancer patients. Alongside some 96 healthy donors serving as a reference group, the cohort included over 200 cancer patients, of whom 90 to 94 had hematological cancers and 124 had solid cancers. Processing of the TRB sequences was carried out with MiXCR versions 2.12 and 3.0.5. The repertoire metrics were Shannon diversity, evenness, clonality (calculated as one minus evenness), and diversity profiles parameterized by alpha from 0 to 5. The IGoR algorithm was used to calculate generation probabilities of clones in the paired pre- and post-chemotherapy samples.

In this chain, TRBV7-2 is recombined with TRBJ1-1. The TCR sequence derives from a human donor in good health. Specimen: peripheral blood. The CDR3 loop reads CASSADRSMNTEAFF.